The 28 T cell receptor beta chains below come from one sample, sequenced in a study of cytomegalovirus exposure and HLA in healthy donors. Both 60 Vbeta primers and 13 Jbeta primers went into the PCR. Sequencing was performed with immunoSEQ multiplex PCR; in TCRdb, only in-frame clones are kept and a portion is missing. The profile shows about 97,000 clones, approximately 87% of them singletons. Specimen: PBMCs. The receptors originated from a man aged 35 to 55 in good health and CMV-seronegative.

The chain combines TRBV2 with TRBJ2-2; 9 bases match TRBD1. CDR1 is SNHLY and CDR2 is FYNNEI in the germline V gene. With V trimmed by 4 bases and J by 3 bases, 6 bases remained unmatched. The CDR3 runs 16 residues. CDR3 region: CASSARDRVDTGELFF. In nucleotides, the CDR3 is TGTGCCAGCAGTGCGAGGGACAGGGTCGACACCGGGGAGCTGTTTTTT.

The chain recombines TRBV7-9 with TRBJ2-7; D may be TRBD2 (5 bases). This CDR3 has 16 amino acids. The V gene lost 3 bases and the J gene lost 11 bases, with 26 bases spanning the gap. The germline gives CDR1 SEHNR, CDR2 FQNEAQ (reference sequence). CDR3 sequence (DNA): TGTGCCAGCAGCTTGGGCGGCGGAACTACGGTCGCCGGGGAGTACTTC. Its protein product is CASSLGGGTTVAGEYF.

V usage is TRBV18 and J usage is TRBJ2-2; D perhaps matches TRBD1 (5 bases). The CDR3 has 16 amino acids. Germline V gene data show CDR1 as KGHSH and CDR2 as LQKENI. V was shortened by 2 bases and J by 0 bases, with 10 bases between the two germline ends. DNA of the CDR3: TGTGCCAGCTCACCAGCTTGGACACCGAACACCGGGGAGCTGTTTTTT. Residues: CASSPAWTPNTGELFF.

The rearrangement links TRBV2 to TRBJ1-2, with 8 bases that match TRBD1. Per the germline V gene, CDR1 is SNHLY and CDR2 is FYNNEI. This CDR3 has 15 residues. Trimming at V came to 4 bases and at J to 4 bases, leaving 8 bases not matched to a gene. The CDR3 here is CASSAPQGGVYGYTF. The CDR3, as DNA: TGTGCCAGCAGTGCACCACAGGGGGGGGTCTATGGCTACACCTTC.

This chain links TRBV4-3 with TRBJ2-7; the D gene is possibly TRBD1 (5 bases). The germline V gene has CDR1 LGHNA and CDR2 YSLEER. V lost 0 bases to trimming and J lost 7 bases, with 16 bases between them. The CDR3 covers 15 residues. The CDR3 region is CASSQETQGMEEQYF. Written as DNA, the CDR3 is TGCGCCAGCAGCCAAGAAACCCAGGGTATGGAGGAGCAGTACTTC.

This clone was detected only once. A read error may account for a junction end that differs from germline. This chain uses TRBV7-9 with TRBJ1-4; no reliable D call. Germline CDR1 SEHNR, CDR2 FQNEAQ (reference sequence). This CDR3 has 13 amino acids. In DNA form, the CDR3 reads TGTTCCAGCAGCCTCGACCAGGATGAAAAACTGTTTTTT. It codes for CSSSLDQDEKLFF.

The chain has TRBV19 and TRBJ1-2; 9 nucleotides match TRBD1. V shed 5 bases and J 4 bases; nucleotides not matched to a gene: 8. CDR3 length equals 15 residues. Per germline, CDR1 LNHDA and CDR2 SQIVND (reference sequence). CDR3 amino acids: CASSAPGQGSYGYTF. The DNA for the CDR3 is TGTGCCAGTAGTGCTCCGGGACAGGGTAGCTATGGCTACACCTTC.

The V call is TRBV5-1, the J call TRBJ2-2, with 7 bases lining up with TRBD1. The J segment lost 0 bases and the V segment lost 4 bases, leaving 3 bases of the junction unmatched. The CDR3 loop spans 15 amino acids. CDR1 and CDR2 (germline): SGHRS, YFSETQ. CDR3 region: CASSADRTNTGELFF. CDR3 sequence (DNA): TGCGCCAGCAGCGCGGACAGGACGAACACCGGGGAGCTGTTTTTT. Full variable domain (missing parts from reference TRBV5-1 and TRBJ2-2): KAGVTQTPRYLIKTRGQQVTLSCSPISGHRSVSWYQQTPGQGLQFLFEYFSETQRNKGNFPGRFSGRQFSNSRSEMNVSTLELGDSALYLCASSADRTNTGELFFGEGSRLTVL.

The rearrangement joins TRBV6-5 to TRBJ2-7; TRBD1 matches 7 bases. Losses at the gene ends were 6 bases for V and 6 bases for J; bases not matched to a gene: 11. The CDR3 spans 14 residues. CDR1 is MNHEY, CDR2 SVGAGI, per germline. CDR3 loop: CASSNRGAVGEQYF. The CDR3 region has the DNA TGTGCCAGCAGCAACAGGGGAGCAGTCGGCGAGCAGTACTTC.

The rearrangement uses TRBV25-1 and TRBJ2-5; the match to TRBD2 covers 10 bases. The J call may be in error: the DNA end matches TRBJ2-7 better. Looked up from germline, CDR1 is MGHDK and CDR2 is SYGVNS. The CDR3 runs to 15 residues. The CDR3 bases are TGTGCCAGCAGTAAATTACTAGCGGGGACCTACGAGCAGTACTTC. Its protein is CASSKLLAGTYEQYF.

The V gene is TRBV2, the J gene TRBJ2-5; TRBD2 matches at 9 bases. Germline loops: CDR1 SNHLY, CDR2 FYNNEI. This CDR3 has 14 residues. J lost 5 bases, V lost 7 bases, and 8 bases had no gene match. CDR3: CASTIGLATETQYF. For the CDR3, the DNA is TGTGCCAGCACTATCGGACTAGCGACGGAGACCCAGTACTTC.

This chain links TRBV7-9 with TRBJ1-4; the match to TRBD1 covers 8 bases. Trimming took 5 bases from V and 8 from J; bases not matched to a gene: 7. Germline loops: CDR1 SEHNR, CDR2 FQNEAQ (reference sequence). The CDR3 consists of 14 residues. CDR3 bases: TGTGCCAGCAGCAAAGGACAGGGAGAGGAAAAACTGTTTTTT. Translation: CASSKGQGEEKLFF. Full variable domain (rest looked up from reference TRBV7-9 and TRBJ1-4): DTGVSQNPRHKITKRGQNVTFRCDPISEHNRLYWYRQTLGQGPEFLTYFQNEAQLEKSRLLSDRFSAERPKGSFSTLEIQRTEQGDSAMYLCASSKGQGEEKLFFGSGTQLSVL.

The chain has TRBV19 and TRBJ1-2; possible D gene TRBD1, 6 bases. The V end was cut by 4 bases, the J end by 3 bases, with 12 bases between. This CDR3 has 14 amino acids. The germline V gene encodes CDR1 LNHDA and CDR2 SQIVND (reference sequence). CDR3 sequence: CASSRTGTHYGYTF. The CDR3 DNA sequence: TGTGCCAGTAGTAGGACCGGGACACACTATGGCTACACCTTC.

The chain uses TRBV7-6 and TRBJ2-5, with 13 bases fitting TRBD2. Germline V gene sequence: CDR1 SGHVS, CDR2 FNYEAQ. The CDR3 runs to 19 residues. J gave up 1 base and V 4 bases, and 12 bases lay outside the gene matches. CDR3 nucleotide sequence: TGTGCCAGCAGCTCCTTAGGGAGGGGACTAGCGGGGACCCAAGAGACCCAGTACTTC. It yields the protein CASSSLGRGLAGTQETQYF.

The V and J genes are TRBV7-9 and TRBJ1-1; tentative D call: TRBD1 (5 bases). V dropped 2 bases and J dropped 4 bases, with 11 bases sitting between them. This CDR3 contains 14 residues. CDR1 and CDR2 (germline): SEHNR, FQNEAQ (reference sequence). The CDR3 loop is CASSLSPGFTEAFF. In DNA, the CDR3 is TGTGCCAGCAGCTTAAGCCCAGGGTTCACTGAAGCTTTCTTT.

This chain links TRBV6-4 with TRBJ1-2, with TRBD1 as a possible D gene (5 bases). Germline lookup yields CDR1 MRHNA and CDR2 SNTAGT. Trimming stripped 0 bases from V and 4 bases from J, with 12 bases between. This CDR3 region has 15 residues. Here the CDR3 reads CASSDSGGLGYGYTF. CDR3 bases: TGTGCCAGCAGTGACTCCGGGGGTTTAGGCTATGGCTACACCTTC.

V gene TRBV6-5 combines with J gene TRBJ2-5, with TRBD2 matching over 10 bases. Per the germline V gene, CDR1 is MNHEY and CDR2 is SVGAGI. The V and J ends lost 4 bases and 3 bases, in that order; junction bases with no gene match: 8. This CDR3 has 16 amino acids. The CDR3 is CASSSPLAGPEETQYF. DNA for the CDR3: TGTGCCAGCAGTTCCCCACTAGCGGGGCCAGAAGAGACCCAGTACTTC.

This chain links TRBV15 with TRBJ2-7; 7 bases map to TRBD1. V lost 1 base to trimming and J lost 3 bases; unmatched junction nucleotides: 15. In germline, CDR1 is LNHNV, CDR2 YYDKDF (reference sequence). The CDR3 has 18 amino acids. The CDR3 region has the DNA TGTGCCACCAGCAGAGTAGGTGACCAGACAGGGAGTAGCTACGAGCAGTACTTC. This codes for CATSRVGDQTGSSYEQYF.

V is TRBV5-1 and J is TRBJ1-2, with a possible D match to TRBD1 (5 bases). CDR3 length: 13 residues. The V gene's germline CDR1 is SGHRS and CDR2 YFSETQ. Trimming pared 5 bases from V and 5 bases from J, leaving 13 bases between. CDR3 sequence: CASRREQDYGYTF. In nucleotides, the CDR3 is TGCGCCAGCAGAAGGGAACAGGATTATGGCTACACCTTC.

This clone was counted only a few times. The chain joins TRBV6-1 to TRBJ2-5; 12 nucleotides align to TRBD2. This CDR3 is 15 amino acids long. J was trimmed by 2 bases and V by 3 bases; bases with no gene match: 1. The germline CDR1 and CDR2 sequences are MNHNS and SASEGT. CDR3 nucleotide sequence: TGTGCCAGCAGTGACCTAGCGGGAGGGCAAGAGACCCAGTACTTC. Protein product: CASSDLAGGQETQYF.

V gene TRBV7-8 combines with J gene TRBJ1-6, with 7 bases fitting TRBD1. CDR3 length: 20 residues. Germline values: CDR1 SGHVS, CDR2 FQNEAQ. Trimming cost V 5 bases and J 0 bases; bases outside gene matches: 16. The CDR3 spells CASSLQGIRDLSSYNSPLHF. The CDR3 nucleotides are TGTGCCAGCAGCCTACAGGGGATTCGGGATCTAAGCTCCTATAATTCACCCCTCCACTTT.

This chain uses TRBV10-2 with TRBJ2-1; D may be TRBD1 (5 bases). V lost 6 bases and J lost 2, with 14 bases in between. The V gene's germline CDR1 is WSHSY and CDR2 SAAADI. This CDR3 region has 15 residues. The CDR3 here is CASRAFGAAYNEQFF. CDR3 in DNA: TGCGCCAGCAGGGCCTTTGGGGCCGCCTACAATGAGCAGTTCTTC.

This clone was seen a single time. J is TRBJ1-5 and V is TRBV10-3, with D tentatively TRBD1 (6 bases). Germline V lookup: CDR1 ENHRY, CDR2 SYGVKD. V dropped 3 bases and J dropped 4 bases, with 10 bases sitting between them. The CDR3 runs to 14 residues. The CDR3: CAISDQGKNQPQHF. The CDR3 nucleotides read TGTGCCATCAGTGATCAGGGGAAAAATCAGCCCCAGCATTTT.

The chain couples TRBV4-1 to TRBJ2-3; D may be TRBD2 (5 bases). The V gene lost 1 base and the J gene lost 6 bases, with 5 bases spanning the gap. The CDR3 sequence is 12 residues long. From germline, CDR1 is MGHRA and CDR2 YSYEKL. CDR3 sequence (DNA): TGCGCCAGCAGCCAAGGGGAGGATACGCAGTATTTT. It is translated as CASSQGEDTQYF.

The chain joins TRBV9 to TRBJ2-5, with 10 bases aligning to TRBD1. Matching the DNA end better, TRBJ2-7 makes the J call doubtful. There are 15 residues in the CDR3. Germline V lookup: CDR1 SGDLS, CDR2 YYNGEE. CDR3 amino acids: CASSPRGTGAYEQYF. The CDR3 DNA is TGTGCCAGCAGCCCCCGGGGGACAGGGGCCTACGAGCAGTACTTC.

This clone was seen a few times. The chain recombines TRBV2 with TRBJ1-1, with 11 bases identical to TRBD1. J gave up 9 bases and V 6 bases, and 12 bases lay outside the gene matches. Per germline, CDR1 SNHLY and CDR2 FYNNEI. The CDR3 contains 15 residues. CDR3 sequence: CASSYHPGTGGQAFF. The CDR3 bases are TGTGCCAGCAGCTACCATCCCGGGACAGGGGGACAAGCTTTCTTT.

Comments on this clone: The junction shows a germline mismatch at one end, possibly a read error. The chain couples TRBV7-9 to TRBJ2-2; 9 positions agree with TRBD1. CDR1 is SEHNR and CDR2 is FQNEAQ in the germline V gene (reference sequence). This CDR3 contains 14 residues. CDR3 in DNA: TGTTCCAGCAGCTCACAGGGGGCTTCCGGGGAGCTGTTTTTT. Its protein is CSSSSQGASGELFF.

This clone was observed once. Additional DNA sequences in this sample encode the identical CDR3. The chain is built from TRBV19 and TRBJ2-2, with 7 bases aligning to TRBD1. V lost 5 bases and J lost 1; bases outside the gene matches: 1. Germline CDR1 and CDR2: LNHDA and SQIVND (reference sequence). This CDR3 is built from 14 residues. The CDR3 spells CASSRQGNTGELFF. DNA of the CDR3: TGTGCCAGTAGTCGACAGGGGAACACCGGGGAGCTGTTTTTT.